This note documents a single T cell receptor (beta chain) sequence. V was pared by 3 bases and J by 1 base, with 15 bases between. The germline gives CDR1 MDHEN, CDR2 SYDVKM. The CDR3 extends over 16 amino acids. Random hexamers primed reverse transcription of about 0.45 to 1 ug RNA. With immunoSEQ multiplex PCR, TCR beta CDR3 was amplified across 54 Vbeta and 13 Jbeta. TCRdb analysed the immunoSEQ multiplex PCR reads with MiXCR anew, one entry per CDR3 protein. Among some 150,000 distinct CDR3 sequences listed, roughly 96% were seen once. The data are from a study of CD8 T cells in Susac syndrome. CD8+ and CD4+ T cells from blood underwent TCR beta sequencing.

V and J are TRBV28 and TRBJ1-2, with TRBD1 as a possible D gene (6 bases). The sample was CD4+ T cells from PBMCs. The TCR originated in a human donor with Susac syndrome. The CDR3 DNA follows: TGTGCCAGCAGTTTGGCAGGGGCTACTCTTAACTATGGCTACACCTTC. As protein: CASSLAGATLNYGYTF.